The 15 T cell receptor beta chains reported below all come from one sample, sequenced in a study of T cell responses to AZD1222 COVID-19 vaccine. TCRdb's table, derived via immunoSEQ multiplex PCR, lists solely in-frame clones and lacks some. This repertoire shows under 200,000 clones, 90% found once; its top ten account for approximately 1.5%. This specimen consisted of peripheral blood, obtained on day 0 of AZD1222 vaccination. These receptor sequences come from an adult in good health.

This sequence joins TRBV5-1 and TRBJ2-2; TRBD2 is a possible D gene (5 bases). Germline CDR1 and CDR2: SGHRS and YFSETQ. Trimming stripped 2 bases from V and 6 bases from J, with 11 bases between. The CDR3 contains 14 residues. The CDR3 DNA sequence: TGCGCCAGCAGCTTTAGGGAGCCCGCCGGGGAGCTGTTTTTT. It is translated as CASSFREPAGELFF.

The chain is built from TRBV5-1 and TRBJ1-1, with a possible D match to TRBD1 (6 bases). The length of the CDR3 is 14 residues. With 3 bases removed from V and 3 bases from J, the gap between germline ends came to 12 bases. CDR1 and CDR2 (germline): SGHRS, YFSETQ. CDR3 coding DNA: TGCGCCAGCAGCTCTATGGGGGGCTACACTGAAGCTTTCTTT. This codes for CASSSMGGYTEAFF.

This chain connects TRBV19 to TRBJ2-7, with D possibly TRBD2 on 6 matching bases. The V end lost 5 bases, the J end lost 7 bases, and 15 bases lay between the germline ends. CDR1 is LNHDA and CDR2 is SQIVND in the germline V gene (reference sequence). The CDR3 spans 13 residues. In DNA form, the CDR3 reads TGTGCCAGTAGTGGGGACTCCTTAAGAGAGCAGTACTTC. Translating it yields CASSGDSLREQYF.

The chain's CDR3 is CASSPITKLEAAYGYTF. The CDR3 nucleotides read TGTGCCAGCTCACCTATCACGAAACTTGAGGCCGCGTATGGCTACACCTTC. The chain carries TRBV18 and TRBJ1-2; D gene unclear. In germline, CDR1 is KGHSH, CDR2 LQKENI. This CDR3 comprises 17 residues. The ends were cut back, 3 bases at V and 5 bases at J, with 22 bases in the middle.

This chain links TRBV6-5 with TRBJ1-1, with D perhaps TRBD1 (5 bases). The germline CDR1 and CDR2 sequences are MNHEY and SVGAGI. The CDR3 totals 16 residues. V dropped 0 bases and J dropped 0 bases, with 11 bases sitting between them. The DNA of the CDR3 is TGTGCCAGCAGTTACTCCACAGGCCTCGTGAACACTGAAGCTTTCTTT. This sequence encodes CASSYSTGLVNTEAFF.

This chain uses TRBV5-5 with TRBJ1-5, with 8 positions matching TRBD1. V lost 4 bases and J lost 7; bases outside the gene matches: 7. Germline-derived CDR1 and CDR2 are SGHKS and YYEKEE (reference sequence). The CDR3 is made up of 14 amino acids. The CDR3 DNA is TGTGCCAGCAGCAGTGACAGGGGCGGGCAGCCCCAGCATTTT. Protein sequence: CASSSDRGGQPQHF.

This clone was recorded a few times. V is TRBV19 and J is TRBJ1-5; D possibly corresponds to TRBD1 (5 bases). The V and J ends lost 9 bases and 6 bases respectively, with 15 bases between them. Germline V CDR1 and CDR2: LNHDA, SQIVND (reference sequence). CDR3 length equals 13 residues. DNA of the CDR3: TGTGCCAGCACCCCCAGGGCAGTTCAGCCCCAGCATTTT. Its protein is CASTPRAVQPQHF.

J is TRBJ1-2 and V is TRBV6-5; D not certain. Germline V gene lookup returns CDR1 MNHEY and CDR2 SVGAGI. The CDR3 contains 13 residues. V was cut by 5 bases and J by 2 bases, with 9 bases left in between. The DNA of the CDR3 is TGTGCCAGCAGTATAACAGTGAACTATGGCTACACCTTC. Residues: CASSITVNYGYTF.

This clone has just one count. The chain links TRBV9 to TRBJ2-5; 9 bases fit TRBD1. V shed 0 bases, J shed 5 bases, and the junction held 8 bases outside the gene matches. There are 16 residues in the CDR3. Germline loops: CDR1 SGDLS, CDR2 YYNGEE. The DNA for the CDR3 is TGTGCCAGCAGCGTAGCGGGACAGGGAGGTTTGGAGACCCAGTACTTC. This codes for CASSVAGQGGLETQYF.

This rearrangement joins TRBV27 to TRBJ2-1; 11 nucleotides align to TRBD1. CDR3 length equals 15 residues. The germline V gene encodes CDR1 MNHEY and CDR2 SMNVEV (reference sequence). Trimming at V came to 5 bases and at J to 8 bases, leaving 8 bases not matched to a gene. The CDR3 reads CASSMTGQGAYEQFF. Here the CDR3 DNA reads TGTGCCAGCAGTATGACTGGACAGGGGGCCTATGAGCAGTTCTTC.

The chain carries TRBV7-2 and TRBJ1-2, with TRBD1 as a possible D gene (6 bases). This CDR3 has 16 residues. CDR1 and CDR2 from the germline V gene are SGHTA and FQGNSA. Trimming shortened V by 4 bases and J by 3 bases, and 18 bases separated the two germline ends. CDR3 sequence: CASSSYRQADDYGYTF. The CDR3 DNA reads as TGTGCCAGCAGCTCTTACCGACAGGCAGACGACTATGGCTACACCTTC.

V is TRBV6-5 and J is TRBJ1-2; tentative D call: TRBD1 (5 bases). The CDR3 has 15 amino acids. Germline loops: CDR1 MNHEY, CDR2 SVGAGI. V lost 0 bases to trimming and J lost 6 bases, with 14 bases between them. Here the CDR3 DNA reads TGTGCCAGCAGTTACTCTCGGGGGTTGAGCGATGGCTACACCTTC. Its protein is CASSYSRGLSDGYTF.

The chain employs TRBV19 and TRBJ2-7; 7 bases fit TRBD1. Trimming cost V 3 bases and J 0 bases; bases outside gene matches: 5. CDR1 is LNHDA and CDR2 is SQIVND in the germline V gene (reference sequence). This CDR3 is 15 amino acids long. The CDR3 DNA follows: TGTGCCAGTAGTATTGAGGACAGGCCCTCCTACGAGCAGTACTTC. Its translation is CASSIEDRPSYEQYF. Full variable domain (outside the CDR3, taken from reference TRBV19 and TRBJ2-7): DGGITQSPKYLFRKEGQNVTLSCEQNLNHDAMYWYRQDPGQGLRLIYYSQIVNDFQKGDIAEGYSVSREKKESFPLTVTSAQKNPTAFYLCASSIEDRPSYEQYFGPGTRLTVT.

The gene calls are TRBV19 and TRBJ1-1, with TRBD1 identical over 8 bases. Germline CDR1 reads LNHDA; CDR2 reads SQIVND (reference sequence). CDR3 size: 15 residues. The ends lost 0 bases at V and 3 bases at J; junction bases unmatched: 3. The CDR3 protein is CASSIDQGAHTEAFF. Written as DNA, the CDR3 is TGTGCCAGTAGTATAGATCAGGGGGCGCACACTGAAGCTTTCTTT.

The CDR3 nucleotides are TGTGCCAGCAGCCGTGAGGGACAAATCACAGATACGCAGTATTTT. Amino acids: CASSREGQITDTQYF. The chain links TRBV7-2 to TRBJ2-3; possibly TRBD1 for D (6 bases). The CDR3 runs 15 residues. Deletions cut 5 bases from V and 2 bases from J, with 14 bases between. CDR1 and CDR2 (germline): SGHTA, FQGNSA.